This T cell receptor beta chain was identified in a study of early stage breast cancer tumors. Germline V lookup: CDR1 SGDLS, CDR2 YYNGEE. The CDR3 totals 16 residues. The ends were cut back, 3 bases at V and 2 bases at J, with 14 bases in the middle. TCRdb's table, derived via immunoSEQ multiplex PCR, lists solely in-frame clones and lacks some. The sample comprises around 40,000 clones, 70% to 80% of which are singletons, and approximately 7% rests with the top ten. The chain couples TRBV9 to TRBJ2-2; maybe TRBD1 (5 bases). The source of this sequence is a person between 55 and 69 years old with breast cancer. Sequencing was carried out using blood. The CDR3 here is CASSGTGKLNTGELFF. CDR3 nucleotide sequence: TGTGCCAGCAGCGGAACAGGAAAGCTTAACACCGGGGAGCTGTTTTTT.